The 10 T cell receptor beta chains below all came from one sample that was sequenced in a study of molecular identifiers for immune sequencing clone quantification. TCRdb reanalysed the PCR reads using MiXCR and keeps one entry per CDR3 protein. This table holds about 640,000 distinct CDR3 sequences, 20% found once. The specimen sequenced was naive CD8+ T cells from blood, with Jurkat cell RNA spiked in. Subset in this sample: FACS-sorted CD8+CD4-CCR7+CD45RA+ naive T cells. The source of these receptors is a human donor in good health. Some libraries in this study had Jurkat cell RNA spiked in.

This clonotype was seen a few times. The CDR3 DNA reads as TGTGCCAGCAGTTACACAGGGAGGAGTTACGAGCAGTACTTC. This translates into CASSYTGRSYEQYF. The rearrangement uses TRBV6-2 or TRBV6-3 and TRBJ2-7; the D call may be TRBD1 or TRBD2 (6 bases each). The CDR3 length is 14 residues. Per the germline V gene, CDR1 is MNHEY and CDR2 is SVGEGT. V was trimmed by 2 bases and J by 4 bases, leaving 12 bases between them.

This clonotype was seen at least ten times. The chain recombines TRBV23-1 with TRBJ1-5, with D hard to call. TRBV23-1 carries the ORF label, with uncertain function. The CDR3 totals 15 residues. V was pared by 2 bases and J by 0 bases, with 8 bases between. The CDR3 is CASSQGLNSNQPQHF. The CDR3 DNA reads as TGCGCCAGCAGTCAAGGGCTCAATAGCAATCAGCCCCAGCATTTT.

This clonotype was seen at least ten times. The genes are TRBV19 and TRBJ1-4, with 9 nucleotides matching TRBD1. V shed 6 bases and J 6 bases; nucleotides not matched to a gene: 17. CDR1 is LNHDA, CDR2 SQIVND, per germline (reference sequence). This CDR3 has 18 amino acids. The CDR3 reads CASSLQGAALSVYEKLFF. CDR3 coding DNA: TGTGCCAGTAGCCTACAGGGGGCTGCTTTGAGTGTTTATGAAAAACTGTTTTTT.

This clonotype was observed at least ten times. This CDR3 is CASSQTETRGDTQYF. The CDR3 DNA is TGCGCCAGCAGCCAAACCGAGACCCGCGGAGATACGCAGTATTTT. The chain uses TRBV4-3 and TRBJ2-3; D not resolved. The CDR3 contains 15 residues. V lost 2 bases and J lost 5, with 14 bases in between. CDR1 and CDR2 from the germline V gene are LGHNA and YSLEER.

The table lists this clonotype with many counts. V usage is TRBV4-3 and J usage is TRBJ1-5, with D hard to call. Germline V gene data show CDR1 as LGHNA and CDR2 as YSLEER. CDR3 length equals 15 residues. Trimming pared 0 bases from V and 0 bases from J, leaving 6 bases between. Written as DNA, the CDR3 is TGCGCCAGCAGCCAAGAGACGGTTAGCAATCAGCCCCAGCATTTT. Amino acid sequence: CASSQETVSNQPQHF.

As to this clonotype: Since the CDR3 does not end with the conserved phenylalanine or tryptophan, this likely comes from a read error. This chain joins TRBV7-9 and TRBJ1-1, with D possibly matching TRBD1 (5 bases). The CDR3 consists of 13 residues. The V and J ends lost 5 bases and 4 bases respectively, with 11 bases between them. Germline CDR1 SEHNR, CDR2 FQNEAQ (reference sequence). The CDR3 nucleotides are TGTGCCAGCAGCGGGGGGGGGATCACTGAAGCTTTCCTT. As protein: CASSGGGITEAFL.

V is TRBV27 and J is TRBJ2-1; 9 nucleotides align to TRBD2. The CDR3 sequence is 15 residues long. CDR1 is MNHEY, CDR2 SMNVEV, per germline (reference sequence). Losses at the gene ends were 5 bases for V and 4 bases for J; bases not matched to a gene: 6. The CDR3 loop reads CASSIKRGAYNEQFF. The CDR3, as DNA: TGTGCCAGCAGTATCAAGCGGGGGGCATACAATGAGCAGTTCTTC.

This clonotype has ten or more counts. CDR3 amino acids: CASSFLGPDTQYF. In nucleotides, the CDR3 is TGTGCCAGCAGTTTCCTGGGACCAGATACGCAGTATTTT. The chain has TRBV27 and TRBJ2-3; D possibly uses TRBD1 or TRBD2 (5 bases each). V lost 3 bases and J lost 4, with 8 bases in between. Germline CDR1 is MNHEY and CDR2 is SMNVEV (reference sequence). The CDR3 is 13 amino acids.

This clonotype was counted a few times. The chain combines TRBV6-6 with TRBJ2-7, with a tentative D call TRBD1 (5 bases). Germline V CDR1 and CDR2: MNHNY, SVGAGI (reference sequence). The CDR3 extends over 15 amino acids. V dropped 2 bases and J dropped 2 bases, with 13 bases sitting between them. The CDR3 is CASSYPGGQTYEQYF. CDR3 sequence (DNA): TGTGCCAGCAGTTACCCCGGTGGACAAACCTACGAGCAGTACTTC.

The chain employs TRBV2 and TRBJ2-7; a weak D match, TRBD2 (5 bases). Trimming pared 4 bases from V and 3 bases from J, leaving 28 bases between. Per the germline V gene, CDR1 is SNHLY and CDR2 is FYNNEI. The CDR3 totals 19 residues. The CDR3 protein is CASSGLDLERAQNNYEQYF. The CDR3 nucleotides are TGTGCCAGCAGTGGTCTTGACCTCGAGAGGGCCCAGAATAACTACGAGCAGTACTTC.